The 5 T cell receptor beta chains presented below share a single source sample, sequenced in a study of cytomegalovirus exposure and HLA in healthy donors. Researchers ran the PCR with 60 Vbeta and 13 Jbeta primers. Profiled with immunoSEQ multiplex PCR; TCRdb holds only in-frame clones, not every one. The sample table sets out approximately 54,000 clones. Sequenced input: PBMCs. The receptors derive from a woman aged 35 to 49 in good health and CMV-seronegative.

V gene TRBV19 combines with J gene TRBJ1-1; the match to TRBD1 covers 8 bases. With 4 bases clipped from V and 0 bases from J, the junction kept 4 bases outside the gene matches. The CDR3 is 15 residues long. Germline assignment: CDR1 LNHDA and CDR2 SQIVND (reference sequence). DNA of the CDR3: TGTGCCAGTAGTAAGACGGGACAGGTGAACACTGAAGCTTTCTTT. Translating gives CASSKTGQVNTEAFF.

The CDR3 protein is CASSLGLDTDTQYF. The CDR3 nucleotides are TGCGCCAGCAGCCTCGGACTAGACACAGATACGCAGTATTTT. The genes are TRBV5-1 and TRBJ2-3, with 7 bases identical to TRBD2. The germline gives CDR1 SGHRS, CDR2 YFSETQ. V trimming: 4 bases; J trimming: 2 bases; junction bases outside the gene matches: 4. This CDR3 contains 14 residues.

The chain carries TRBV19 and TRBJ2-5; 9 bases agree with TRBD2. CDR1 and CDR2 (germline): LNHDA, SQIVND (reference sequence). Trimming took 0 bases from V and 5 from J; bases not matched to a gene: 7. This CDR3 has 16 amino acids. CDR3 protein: CASSIEVIAGVETQYF. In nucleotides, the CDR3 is TGTGCCAGTAGTATAGAGGTAATAGCGGGAGTGGAGACCCAGTACTTC. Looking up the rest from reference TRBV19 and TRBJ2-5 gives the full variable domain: DGGITQSPKYLFRKEGQNVTLSCEQNLNHDAMYWYRQDPGQGLRLIYYSQIVNDFQKGDIAEGYSVSREKKESFPLTVTSAQKNPTAFYLCASSIEVIAGVETQYFGPGTRLLVL.

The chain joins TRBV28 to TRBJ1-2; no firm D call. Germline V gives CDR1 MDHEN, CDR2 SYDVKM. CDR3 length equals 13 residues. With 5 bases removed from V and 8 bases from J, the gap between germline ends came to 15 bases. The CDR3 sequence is CASSKSLGVGYTF. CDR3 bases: TGTGCCAGCAGTAAAAGTCTCGGGGTCGGCTACACCTTC.

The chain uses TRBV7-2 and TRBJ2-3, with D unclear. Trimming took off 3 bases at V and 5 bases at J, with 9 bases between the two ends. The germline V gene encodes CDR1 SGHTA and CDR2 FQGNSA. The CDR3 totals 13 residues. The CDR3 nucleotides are TGTGCCAGCAGCTTTCAAGCGAGAGATACGCAGTATTTT. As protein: CASSFQARDTQYF. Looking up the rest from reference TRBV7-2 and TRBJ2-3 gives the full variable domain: GAGVSQSPSNKVTEKGKDVELRCDPISGHTALYWYRQSLGQGLEFLIYFQGNSAPDKSGLPSDRFSAERTGGSVSTLTIQRTQQEDSAVYLCASSFQARDTQYFGPGTRLTVL.